This T cell receptor beta chain was profiled in a study of T cell changes during pregnancy in multiple sclerosis. Data came from immunoSEQ multiplex PCR; TCRdb stores just in-frame clones and leaves some out. Of 130,000 or so clones in the sample, 90% to 95% were seen once. The germline V gene encodes CDR1 WNHNN and CDR2 SYGVQD (reference sequence). With 5 bases removed from V and 3 bases from J, the gap between germline ends came to 11 bases. The CDR3 totals 13 residues. This specimen consisted of peripheral blood, obtained before pregnancy. This receptor was identified in a female donor with multiple sclerosis, enrolled in a pregnancy study. The chain uses TRBV10-1 and TRBJ2-7, with D maybe TRBD1 (5 bases). The CDR3 loop is CASSRGQNYEQYF. DNA for the CDR3: TGCGCCAGCAGTAGGGGCCAGAACTACGAGCAGTACTTC.